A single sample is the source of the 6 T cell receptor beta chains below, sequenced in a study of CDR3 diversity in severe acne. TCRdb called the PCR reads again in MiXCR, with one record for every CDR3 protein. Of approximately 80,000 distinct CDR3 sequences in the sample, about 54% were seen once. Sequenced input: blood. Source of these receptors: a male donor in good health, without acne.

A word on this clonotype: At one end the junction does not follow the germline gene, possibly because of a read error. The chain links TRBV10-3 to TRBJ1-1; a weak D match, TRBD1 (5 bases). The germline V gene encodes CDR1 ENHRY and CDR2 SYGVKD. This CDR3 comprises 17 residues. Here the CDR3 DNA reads TGTGCCATCAGTGAGTCGATTGGGGGAATTATGAACACTGAAGTTTTCTTT. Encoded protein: CAISESIGGIMNTEVFF.

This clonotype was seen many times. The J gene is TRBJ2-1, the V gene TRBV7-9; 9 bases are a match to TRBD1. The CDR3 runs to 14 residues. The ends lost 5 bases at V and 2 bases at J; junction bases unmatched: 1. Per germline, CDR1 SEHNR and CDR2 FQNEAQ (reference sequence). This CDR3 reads CASSRDRAYNEQFF. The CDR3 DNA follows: TGTGCCAGCAGCAGGGACAGGGCCTACAATGAGCAGTTCTTC.

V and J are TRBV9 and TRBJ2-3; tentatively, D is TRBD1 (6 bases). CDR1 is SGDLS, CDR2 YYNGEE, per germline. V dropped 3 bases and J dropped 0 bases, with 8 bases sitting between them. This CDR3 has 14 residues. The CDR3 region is CASSGGGSTDTQYF. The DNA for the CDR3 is TGTGCCAGCAGCGGAGGGGGTAGCACAGATACGCAGTATTTT. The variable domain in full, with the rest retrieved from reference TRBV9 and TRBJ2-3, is DSGVTQTPKHLITATGQRVTLRCSPRSGDLSVYWYQQSLDQGLQFLIQYYNGEERAKGNILERFSAQQFPDLHSELNLSSLELGDSALYFCASSGGGSTDTQYFGPGTRLTVL.

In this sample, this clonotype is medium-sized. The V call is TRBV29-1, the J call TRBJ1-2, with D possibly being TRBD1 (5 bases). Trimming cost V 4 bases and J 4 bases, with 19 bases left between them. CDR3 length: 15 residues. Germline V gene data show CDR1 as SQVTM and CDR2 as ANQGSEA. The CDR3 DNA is TGCAGCGTTGCTAGTGCGGGGCAGGGACCCTATGGCTACACCTTC. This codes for CSVASAGQGPYGYTF.

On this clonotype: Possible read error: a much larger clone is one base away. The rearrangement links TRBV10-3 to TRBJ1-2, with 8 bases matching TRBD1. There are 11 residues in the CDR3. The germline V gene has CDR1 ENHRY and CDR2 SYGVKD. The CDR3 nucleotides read TGTGCCATCAGTGACGGACAGGGACACCCCTTC. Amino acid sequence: CAISDGQGHPF.

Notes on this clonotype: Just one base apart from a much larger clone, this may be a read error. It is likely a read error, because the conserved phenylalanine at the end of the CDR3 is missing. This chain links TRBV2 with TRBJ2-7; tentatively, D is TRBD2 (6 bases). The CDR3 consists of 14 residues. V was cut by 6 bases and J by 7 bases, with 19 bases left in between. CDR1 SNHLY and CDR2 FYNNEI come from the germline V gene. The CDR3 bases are TGTGCCAGCAGCCTAGAAGCCCGGGAGAGTGAGCAGTACTCC. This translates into CASSLEARESEQYS.